The rows below give T cell receptor beta chains drawn from one sample of a study of control samples from healthy donors and cancer patients. Sequencing used immunoSEQ multiplex PCR; TCRdb keeps in-frame clones, though not all of them. The data show under 130,000 clones, 83% seen once. Sequencing was performed on blood. The source of these receptors is a woman between 45 and 65 years old in good health. Both conserved end residues are part of each CDR3. The order of the fields is V gene, clone size, D gene, J gene, CDR3 protein, CDR3 DNA. A D gene is named only where the DNA matches it firmly. Size values are once, few and many counts, or a class for expanded clones, and some rows have none.

TRBV28,.,.,TRBJ1-4,CASSGLRVVANEKLFF,TGTGCCAGCAGTGGCCTCCGGGTTGTGGCTAATGAAAAACTGTTTTTT
TRBV6-5,.,.,TRBJ2-5,CASSHLETQYF,TGTGCCAGCTCCCATCTCGAGACCCAGTACTTC
TRBV15,.,.,TRBJ2-4,CATSRDRGTGGDIQYF,TGTGCCACCAGCAGAGATCGGGGCACAGGGGGGGACATTCAGTACTTC
TRBV11-2,.,.,TRBJ1-6,CASSSPRGVSSYNSPLHF,TGTGCCAGCAGCTCCCCGCGGGGGGTCAGCTCCTATAATTCACCCCTCCACTTT
TRBV9,once,TRBD2,TRBJ2-1,CASSASSGRYNEQFF,TGTGCCAGCAGCGCTTCTAGCGGGAGGTACAATGAGCAGTTCTTC
TRBV7-3,.,TRBD2,TRBJ2-3,CASSFIAGSTDTQYF,TGTGCCAGCAGCTTCATAGCGGGAAGCACAGATACGCAGTATTTT
TRBV9,once,TRBD1,TRBJ2-3,CASRRGRGNTDTQYF,TGTGCCAGCAGGAGGGGGCGTGGAAACACAGATACGCAGTATTTT
TRBV27,.,.,TRBJ1-1,CASKDGGTEAFF,TGTGCCAGCAAAGATGGGGGCACTGAAGCTTTCTTT
TRBV27,.,TRBD1,TRBJ1-1,CASSLRVRGRGYFVAFF,TGTGCCAGCAGTTTAAGGGTTCGGGGCAGGGGGTATTTCGTAGCTTTCTTT
TRBV10-3,.,TRBD1,TRBJ1-2,CAISSGQSPLYGYTF,TGTGCCATCAGCTCGGGACAGTCGCCCCTCTATGGCTACACCTTC
TRBV10-2,once,TRBD1,TRBJ1-5,CASRAGTALSNQPQHF,TGCGCCAGCAGGGCCGGGACAGCTCTCAGCAATCAGCCCCAGCATTTT
TRBV29-1,once,.,TRBJ1-2,CSVSLGALRSYTF,TGCAGCGTTTCCCTCGGAGCGTTGAGAAGCTACACCTTC
TRBV29-1,.,TRBD2,TRBJ2-5,CSVVRAGGQETQYF,TGCAGCGTTGTCCGCGCGGGAGGCCAAGAGACCCAGTACTTC
TRBV7-6,.,.,TRBJ1-1,CASSQLPGQSATEAFF,TGTGCCAGCAGCCAACTTCCGGGACAAAGTGCCACTGAAGCTTTCTTT
TRBV2,.,.,TRBJ1-1,CASSEHTGNTEAFF,TGTGCCAGCAGTGAACATACAGGAAACACTGAAGCTTTCTTT
TRBV7-2,few,.,TRBJ1-4,CASRPPGNEKLFF,TGTGCCAGCAGGCCCCCCGGGAATGAAAAACTGTTTTTT
TRBV6-1,.,TRBD2,TRBJ2-3,CASSELSSGSSDTQYF,TGTGCCAGCAGTGAACTGAGTAGCGGGAGCTCAGATACGCAGTATTTT
TRBV10-3,.,.,TRBJ2-7,CAISETRDGGEQYF,TGTGCCATCAGTGAGACCCGGGATGGGGGCGAGCAGTACTTC
TRBV13,.,TRBD1,TRBJ1-6,CASSVQTGQGTPPLHF,TGTGCCAGCAGCGTACAAACGGGACAGGGTACTCCACCCCTCCACTTT
TRBV9,once,.,TRBJ2-4,CASSVDIGGNIQYF,TGTGCCAGCAGCGTAGATATAGGGGGTAATATTCAGTACTTC